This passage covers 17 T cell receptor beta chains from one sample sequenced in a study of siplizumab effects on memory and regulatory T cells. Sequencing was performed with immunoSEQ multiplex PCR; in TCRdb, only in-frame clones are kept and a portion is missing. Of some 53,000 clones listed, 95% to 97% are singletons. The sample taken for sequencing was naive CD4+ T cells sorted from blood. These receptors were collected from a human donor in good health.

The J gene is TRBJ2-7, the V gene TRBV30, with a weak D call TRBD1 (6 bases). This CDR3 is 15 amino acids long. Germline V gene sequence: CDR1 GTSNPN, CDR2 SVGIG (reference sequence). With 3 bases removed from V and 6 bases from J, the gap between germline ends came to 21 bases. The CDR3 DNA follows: TGTGCCTGGAGCCCCCCAGGGGCGGATCTTTTCGAGCAGTACTTC. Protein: CAWSPPGADLFEQYF.

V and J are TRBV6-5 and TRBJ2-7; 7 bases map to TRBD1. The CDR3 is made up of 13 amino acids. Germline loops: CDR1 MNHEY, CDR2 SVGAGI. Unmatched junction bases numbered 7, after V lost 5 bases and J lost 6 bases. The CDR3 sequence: CASSPLQGSEQYF. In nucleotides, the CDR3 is TGTGCCAGCAGTCCGCTACAGGGGAGCGAGCAGTACTTC.

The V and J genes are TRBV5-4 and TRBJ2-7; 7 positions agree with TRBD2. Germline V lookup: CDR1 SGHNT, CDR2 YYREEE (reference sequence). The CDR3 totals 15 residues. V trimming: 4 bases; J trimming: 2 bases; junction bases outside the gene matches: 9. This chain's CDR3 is CASSPAVGGAYEQYF. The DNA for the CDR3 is TGTGCCAGCAGCCCGGCCGTTGGGGGGGCCTACGAGCAGTACTTC.

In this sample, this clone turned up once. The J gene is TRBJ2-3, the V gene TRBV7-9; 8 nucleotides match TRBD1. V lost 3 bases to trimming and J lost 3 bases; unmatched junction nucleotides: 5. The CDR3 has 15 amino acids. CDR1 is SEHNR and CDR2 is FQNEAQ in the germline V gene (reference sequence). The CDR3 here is CASSFRGQGTDTQYF. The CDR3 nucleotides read TGTGCCAGCAGCTTCAGGGGGCAGGGGACAGATACGCAGTATTTT.

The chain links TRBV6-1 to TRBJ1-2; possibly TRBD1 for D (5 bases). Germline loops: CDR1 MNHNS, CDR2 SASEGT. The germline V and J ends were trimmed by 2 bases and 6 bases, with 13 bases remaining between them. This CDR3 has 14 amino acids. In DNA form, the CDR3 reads TGTGCCAGCAGTGAACCCAGGGAGAGGGATGGCTACACCTTC. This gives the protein CASSEPRERDGYTF.

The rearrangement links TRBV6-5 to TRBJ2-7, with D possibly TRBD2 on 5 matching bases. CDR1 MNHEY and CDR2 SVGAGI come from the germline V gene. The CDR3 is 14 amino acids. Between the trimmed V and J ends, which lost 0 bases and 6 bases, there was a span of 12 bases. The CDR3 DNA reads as TGTGCCAGCAGTTACTCGAGGGCCCTCGGCGAGCAGTACTTC. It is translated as CASSYSRALGEQYF.

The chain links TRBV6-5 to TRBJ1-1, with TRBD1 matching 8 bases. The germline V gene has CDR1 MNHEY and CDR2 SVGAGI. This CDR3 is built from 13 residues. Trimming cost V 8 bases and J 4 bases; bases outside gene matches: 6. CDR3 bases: TGTGCCAGCCGTAGGACAGGGCCCACTGAAGCTTTCTTT. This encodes CASRRTGPTEAFF.

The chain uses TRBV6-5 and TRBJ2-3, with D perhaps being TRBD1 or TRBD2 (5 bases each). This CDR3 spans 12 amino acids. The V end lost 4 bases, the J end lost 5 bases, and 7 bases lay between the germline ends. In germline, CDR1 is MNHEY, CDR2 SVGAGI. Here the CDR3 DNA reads TGTGCCAGCAGTTTGAGGGGAGATACGCAGTATTTT. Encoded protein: CASSLRGDTQYF.

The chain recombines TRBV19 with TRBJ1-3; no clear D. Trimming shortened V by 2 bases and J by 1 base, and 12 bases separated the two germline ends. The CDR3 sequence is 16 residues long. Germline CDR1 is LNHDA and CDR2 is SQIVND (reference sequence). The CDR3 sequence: CASSIFADRSGNTIYF. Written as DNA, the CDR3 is TGTGCCAGTAGTATATTCGCAGACCGATCTGGAAACACCATATATTTT.

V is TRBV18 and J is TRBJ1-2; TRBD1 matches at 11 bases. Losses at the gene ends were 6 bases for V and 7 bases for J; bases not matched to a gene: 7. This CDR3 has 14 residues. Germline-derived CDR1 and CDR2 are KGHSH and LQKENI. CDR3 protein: CASSYGQGAGGYTF. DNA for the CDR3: TGTGCCAGCTCCTACGGACAGGGGGCAGGTGGCTACACCTTC.

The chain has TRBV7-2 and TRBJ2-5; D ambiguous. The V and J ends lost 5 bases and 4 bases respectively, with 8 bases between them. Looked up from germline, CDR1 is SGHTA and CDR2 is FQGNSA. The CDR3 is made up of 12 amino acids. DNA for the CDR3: TGTGCCAGCAGCCAAAATACAGAGACCCAGTACTTC. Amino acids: CASSQNTETQYF.

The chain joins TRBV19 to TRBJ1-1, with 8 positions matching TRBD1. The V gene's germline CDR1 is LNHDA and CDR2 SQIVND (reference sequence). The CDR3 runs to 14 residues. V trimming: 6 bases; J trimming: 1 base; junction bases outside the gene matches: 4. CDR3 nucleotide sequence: TGTGCCAGTAGCGACAGGGGTCGGAACACTGAAGCTTTCTTT. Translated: CASSDRGRNTEAFF.

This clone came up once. Here the CDR3 reads CATSSPSGRGGHTGELFF. CDR3 bases: TGTGCCACCAGCAGCCCTTCGGGACGGGGAGGCCACACCGGGGAGCTGTTTTTT. The chain uses TRBV15 and TRBJ2-2; a possible D gene is TRBD2 (6 bases). Trimming pared 3 bases from V and 3 bases from J, leaving 20 bases between. The CDR3 is 18 residues long. CDR1 LNHNV and CDR2 YYDKDF come from the germline V gene (reference sequence).

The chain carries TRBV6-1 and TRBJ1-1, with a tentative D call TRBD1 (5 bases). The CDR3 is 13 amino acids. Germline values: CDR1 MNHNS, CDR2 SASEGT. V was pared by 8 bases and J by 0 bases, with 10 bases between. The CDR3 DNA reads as TGTGCCAGCGGCAGGGAGATGAACACTGAAGCTTTCTTT. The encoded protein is CASGREMNTEAFF.

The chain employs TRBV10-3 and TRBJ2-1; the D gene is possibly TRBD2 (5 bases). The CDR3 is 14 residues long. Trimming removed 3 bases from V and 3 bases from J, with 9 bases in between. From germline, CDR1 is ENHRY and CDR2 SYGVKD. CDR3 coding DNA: TGTGCCATCAGTGATTTAGCGCTCTACAATGAGCAGTTCTTC. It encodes CAISDLALYNEQFF.

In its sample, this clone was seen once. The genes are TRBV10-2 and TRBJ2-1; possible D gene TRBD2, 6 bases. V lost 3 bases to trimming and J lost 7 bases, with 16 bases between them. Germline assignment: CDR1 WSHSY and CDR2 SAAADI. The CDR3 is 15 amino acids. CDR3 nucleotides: TGCGCCAGCAGTGAAGGTAGCGGTCTCATAAATGAGCAGTTCTTC. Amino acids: CASSEGSGLINEQFF.

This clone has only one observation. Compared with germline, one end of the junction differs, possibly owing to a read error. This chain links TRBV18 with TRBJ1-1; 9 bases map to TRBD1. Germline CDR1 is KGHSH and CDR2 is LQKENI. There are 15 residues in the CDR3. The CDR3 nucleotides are TGTGCCAGCTCACCAAGGGACAGGGCGAACAGTGAAGCTTTCTTT. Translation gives CASSPRDRANSEAFF.